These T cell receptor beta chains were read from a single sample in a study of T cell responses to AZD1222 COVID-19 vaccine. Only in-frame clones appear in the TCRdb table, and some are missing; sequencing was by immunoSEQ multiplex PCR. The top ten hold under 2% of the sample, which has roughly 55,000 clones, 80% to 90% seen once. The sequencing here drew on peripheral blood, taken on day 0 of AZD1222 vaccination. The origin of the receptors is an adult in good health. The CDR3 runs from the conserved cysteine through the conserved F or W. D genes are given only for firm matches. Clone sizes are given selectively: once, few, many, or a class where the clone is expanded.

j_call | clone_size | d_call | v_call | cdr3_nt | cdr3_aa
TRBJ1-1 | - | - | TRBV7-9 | TGTGCCAGCAGCCCCGCCGATAGGCCGACCCAAGGAGCTTTCTTT | CASSPADRPTQGAFF
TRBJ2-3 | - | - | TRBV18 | TGTGCCAGCTCACCTCTGGGGGACACAGATACGCAGTATTTT | CASSPLGDTDTQYF
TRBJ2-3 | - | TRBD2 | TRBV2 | TGTGCCAGCAGGGGACTAGCGGGAGGAGGTACGCAGTATTTT | CASRGLAGGGTQYF
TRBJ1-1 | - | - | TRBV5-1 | TGCGCCAGCAGTGGATGGGGAGGAAACACTGAAGCTTTCTTT | CASSGWGGNTEAFF
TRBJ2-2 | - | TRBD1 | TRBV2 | TGTGCCAGCGGAGGGACAGGGGGAACCGGGGAGCTGTTTTTT | CASGGTGGTGELFF
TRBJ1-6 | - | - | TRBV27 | TGTGCCAGCAGGGGGGTAGATTCACCCCTCCACTTT | CASRGVDSPLHF
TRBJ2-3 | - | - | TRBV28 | TGTGCCAGCAGCTGGCGACAGGATCGCACAGATACGCAGTATTTT | CASSWRQDRTDTQYF
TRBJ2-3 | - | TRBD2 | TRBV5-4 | TGTGCCAGCAGCTTAGCGGGAGGCCATAGCACAGATACGCAGTATTTT | CASSLAGGHSTDTQYF
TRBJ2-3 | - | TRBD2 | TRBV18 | TGTGCCAGCTCACCACCGCTCGGCGGGAAGGCCGGGAGGGCCACAGATACGCAGTATTTT | CASSPPLGGKAGRATDTQYF
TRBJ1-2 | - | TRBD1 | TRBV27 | TGTGCCAGCAGTTGGGACAGAGCTAACTATGGCTACACCTTC | CASSWDRANYGYTF
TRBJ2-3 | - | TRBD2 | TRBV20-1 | TGCAGTGCTAGTCGACTAGCGTCCCCAGATACGCAGTATTTT | CSASRLASPDTQYF
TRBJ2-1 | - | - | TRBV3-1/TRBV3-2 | TGTGCCAGCAGCCAATTCGGTGTAAATGAGCAGTTCTTC | CASSQFGVNEQFF
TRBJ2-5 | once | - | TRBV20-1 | TGCAGTGCTAGTCTGGGGCGGGGATGGGAGACCCAGTACTTC | CSASLGRGWETQYF
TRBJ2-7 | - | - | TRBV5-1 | TGCGCCAGCAGCTTGGGGCCAGCAGATGGCTCCTACGAGCAGTACTTC | CASSLGPADGSYEQYF
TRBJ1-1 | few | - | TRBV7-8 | TGTGCCAGCAGCGCTACAGGGCAGGTCGCTTTCTTT | CASSATGQVAFF
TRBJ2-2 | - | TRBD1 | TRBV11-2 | TGTGCCAGCAGCTTAGGGACAGGGATTAACACCGGGGAGCTGTTTTTT | CASSLGTGINTGELFF
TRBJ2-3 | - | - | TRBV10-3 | TGTGCCATCAGTACCTCTTCCTCGCGGGGAAGCACAGATACGCAGTATTTT | CAISTSSSRGSTDTQYF
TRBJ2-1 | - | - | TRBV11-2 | TGTGCCAGCAGCGGGTTACAGGCCTACAATGAGCAGTTCTTC | CASSGLQAYNEQFF
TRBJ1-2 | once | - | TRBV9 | TGTGCCAGCAGCGTAGTACCCGGGGTGAATGGCTACACCTTC | CASSVVPGVNGYTF
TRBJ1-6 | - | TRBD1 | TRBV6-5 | TGTGCCAGCATATTCTCTGGTACAGGGGCTTCACCCCTCCACTTT | CASIFSGTGASPLHF
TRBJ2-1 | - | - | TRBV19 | TGTGCCAGTAGTATAGACACCGGGAGCGCCTACAATGAGCAGTTCTTC | CASSIDTGSAYNEQFF
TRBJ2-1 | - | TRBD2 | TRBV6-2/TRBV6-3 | TGTGCCAGCAGCCTTTTACCTAGCGGGAGTGGTGAGCAGTTCTTC | CASSLLPSGSGEQFF
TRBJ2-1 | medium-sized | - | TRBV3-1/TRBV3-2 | TGTGCCAGCAGCCAATCTTTAGGGGGTGAGCAGTTCTTC | CASSQSLGGEQFF
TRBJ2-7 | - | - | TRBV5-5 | TGTGCCAGCAGCCTAGGTATAGGACCCTACGAGCAGTACTTC | CASSLGIGPYEQYF
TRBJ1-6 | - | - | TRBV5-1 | TGCGCCAGCAGCTTGGGGGGGAACTATAATTCACCCCTCCACTTT | CASSLGGNYNSPLHF
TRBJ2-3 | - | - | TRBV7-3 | TGTGCCAGCAGCTTATCCGCAACCACAGATACGCAGTATTTT | CASSLSATTDTQYF
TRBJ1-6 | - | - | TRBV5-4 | TGTGCCAGCAGCGAACCGGGAAAACCCCATTCACCCCTCCACTTT | CASSEPGKPHSPLHF
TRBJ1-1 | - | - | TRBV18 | TGTGCCAGCTCACCCGCGGGGGGCACTGAAGCTTTCTTT | CASSPAGGTEAFF
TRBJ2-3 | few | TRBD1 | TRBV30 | TGTGCCTGGAATACAGGGGTGGCAGATACGCAGTATTTT | CAWNTGVADTQYF
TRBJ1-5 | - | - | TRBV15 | TGTGCCACCAGCAGAGATCGCGGGAATCAGCCCCAGCATTTT | CATSRDRGNQPQHF
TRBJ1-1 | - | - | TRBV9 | TGTGCCAGCAGCGCGGGACGGTTGAACACTGAAGCTTTCTTT | CASSAGRLNTEAFF
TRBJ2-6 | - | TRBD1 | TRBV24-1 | TGTGCCACCAGTGACTGGACAGGCTCTGGGGCCAACGTCCTGACTTTC | CATSDWTGSGANVLTF
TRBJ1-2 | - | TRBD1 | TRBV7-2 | TGTGCCAGCAGCTTACGACAGGGAGCCTATGGCTACACCTTC | CASSLRQGAYGYTF
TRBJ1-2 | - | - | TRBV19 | TGTGCCAGTACCCCCCCGGGGGGGAACCTCGACTATGGCTACACCTTC | CASTPPGGNLDYGYTF
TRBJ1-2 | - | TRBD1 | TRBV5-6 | TGTGCCAGCAGATCTCAGGGGGCTGGGAACTATGGCTACACCTTC | CASRSQGAGNYGYTF
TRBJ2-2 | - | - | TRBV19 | TGTGCCAGTAGTTCCTCTAGGATACGGGCCGGGGAGCTGTTTTTT | CASSSSRIRAGELFF
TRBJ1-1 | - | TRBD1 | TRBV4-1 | TGCGCCAGCAGCCACGGACAGGGCTTCGGAATGAACACTGAAGCTTTCTTT | CASSHGQGFGMNTEAFF
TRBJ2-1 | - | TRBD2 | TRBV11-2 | TGTGCCAGCAGCCCCGTACTTAGCGGGAGGGCTGGTAATGAGCAGTTCTTC | CASSPVLSGRAGNEQFF
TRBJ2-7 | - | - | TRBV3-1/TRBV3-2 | TGTGCCAGCAGCCTCAGCTCCTACGAGCAGTACTTC | CASSLSSYEQYF
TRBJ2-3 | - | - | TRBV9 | TGTGCCAGCAGCGTAGGAGGCAGCCACACAGATACGCAGTATTTT | CASSVGGSHTDTQYF
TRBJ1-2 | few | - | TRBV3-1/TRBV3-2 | TGTGCCAGCAGCCAAGATGAACAGTCCTATGGCTACACCTTC | CASSQDEQSYGYTF
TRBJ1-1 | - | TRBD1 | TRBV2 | TGTGCCAGCAGTTTCGACAGGGGTGCAACTGAAGCTTTCTTT | CASSFDRGATEAFF
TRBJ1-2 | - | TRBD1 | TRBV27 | TGTGCCAGCAGTAAAGACAGGGACTATGGCTACACCTTC | CASSKDRDYGYTF
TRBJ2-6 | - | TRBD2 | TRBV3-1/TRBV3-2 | TGTGCCAGCAGCCAAAGACTAGCGGGGGCCTCTGGGGCCAACGTCCTGACTTTC | CASSQRLAGASGANVLTF
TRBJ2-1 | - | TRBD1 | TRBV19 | TGTGCCAGTAGTATGCTCCTGGACAGGGGAAGAAATGAGCAGTTCTTC | CASSMLLDRGRNEQFF
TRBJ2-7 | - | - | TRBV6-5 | TGTGCCAGCAGCCAATCACGAGAGCAGTACTTC | CASSQSREQYF
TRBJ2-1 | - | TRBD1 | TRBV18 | TGTGCCAGCTCACCAGACAGGGGTTCCTACAATGAGCAGTTCTTC | CASSPDRGSYNEQFF
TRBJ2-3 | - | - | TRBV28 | TGTGCCAGCATCCCGAGGCTAGGCGCCGCGTCCACAGATACGCAGTATTTT | CASIPRLGAASTDTQYF
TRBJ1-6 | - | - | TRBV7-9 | TGTGCCAGCAGCTTAGGAGGGGTAGAGAATTCACCCCTCCACTTT | CASSLGGVENSPLHF
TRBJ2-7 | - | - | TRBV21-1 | TGTGCCAGCAGCAAACCCGGGACCTATGCCTACGAGCAGTACTTC | CASSKPGTYAYEQYF
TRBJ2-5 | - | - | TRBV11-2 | TGTGCCAGCAGCTCGACGGGAAGGGGAGAGACCCAGTACTTC | CASSSTGRGETQYF
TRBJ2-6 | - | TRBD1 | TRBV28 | TGTGCCAGCAGGTCAGGGGGCGCTGGGGCCAACGTCCTGACTTTC | CASRSGGAGANVLTF
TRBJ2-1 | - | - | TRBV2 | TGTGCCAGCAGCGCCCAGCAGGGAGTGGGCAATGAGCAGTTCTTC | CASSAQQGVGNEQFF